The entry below gives a single T cell receptor beta chain sequence along with its context. This sample was included in a study of control samples from healthy donors and cancer patients. Profiling relied on immunoSEQ multiplex PCR, and the TCRdb table lists in-frame clones only, not all of them. The sample includes 160,000 or so clones, over 85% of them seen just once. Trimming pared 5 bases from V and 1 base from J, leaving 17 bases between. Germline CDR1 reads SGHTA; CDR2 reads FQGTGA. The CDR3 sequence is 16 residues long. The chain links TRBV7-3 to TRBJ1-1; D is uncertain. The sequencing sample was made of blood. The sequence derives from a woman aged 40 to 50 in good health. The CDR3 DNA reads TGTGCCAGCAGCATATCTTCGGGAGGGAGGAACACTGAAGCTTTCTTT. Its translation is CASSISSGGRNTEAFF.